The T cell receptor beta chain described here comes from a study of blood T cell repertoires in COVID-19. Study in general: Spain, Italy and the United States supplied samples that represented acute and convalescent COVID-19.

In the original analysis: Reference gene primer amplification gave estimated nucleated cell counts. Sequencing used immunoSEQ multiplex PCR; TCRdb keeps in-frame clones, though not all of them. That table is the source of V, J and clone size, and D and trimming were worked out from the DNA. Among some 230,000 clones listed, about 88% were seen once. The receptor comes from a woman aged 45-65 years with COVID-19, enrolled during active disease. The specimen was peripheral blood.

The CDR3 DNA follows: TGTGCCAGCAGTCTACCTAGCACTGAAGCTTTCTTT. It specifies CASSLPSTEAFF. The chain links TRBV12-3 or TRBV12-4 to TRBJ1-1; D gene uncertain. CDR3 length equals 12 residues. V was clipped by 5 bases and J by 4 bases, with 8 bases between them.